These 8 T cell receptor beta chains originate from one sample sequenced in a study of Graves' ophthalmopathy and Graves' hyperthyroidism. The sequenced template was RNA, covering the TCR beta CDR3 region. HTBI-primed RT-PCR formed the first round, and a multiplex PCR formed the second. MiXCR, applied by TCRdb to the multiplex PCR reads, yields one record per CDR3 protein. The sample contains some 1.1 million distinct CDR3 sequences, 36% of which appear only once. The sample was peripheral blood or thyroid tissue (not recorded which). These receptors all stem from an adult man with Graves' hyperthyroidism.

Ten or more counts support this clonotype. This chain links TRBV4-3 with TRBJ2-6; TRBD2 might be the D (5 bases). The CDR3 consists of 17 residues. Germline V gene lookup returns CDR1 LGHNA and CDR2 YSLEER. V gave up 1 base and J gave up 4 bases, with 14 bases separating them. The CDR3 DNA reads TGCGCCAGCAGCCAAGGGTTGGCGGGCTCCGGGGCCAACGTCCTGACTTTC. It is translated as CASSQGLAGSGANVLTF.

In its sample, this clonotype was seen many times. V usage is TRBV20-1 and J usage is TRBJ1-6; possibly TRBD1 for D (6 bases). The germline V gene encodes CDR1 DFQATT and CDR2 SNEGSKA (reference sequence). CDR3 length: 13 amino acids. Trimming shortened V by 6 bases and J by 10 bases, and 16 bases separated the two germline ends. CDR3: CSANTGRGSPLHF. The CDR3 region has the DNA TGCAGTGCAAACACAGGGAGGGGCTCACCCCTCCACTTT.

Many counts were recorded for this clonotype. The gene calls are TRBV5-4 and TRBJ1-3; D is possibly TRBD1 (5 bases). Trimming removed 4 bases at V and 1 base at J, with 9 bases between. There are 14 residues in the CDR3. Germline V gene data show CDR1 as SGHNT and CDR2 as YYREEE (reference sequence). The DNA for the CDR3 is TGTGCCAGCAGCCCAGGGACTTCTGGAAACACCATATATTTT. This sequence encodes CASSPGTSGNTIYF.

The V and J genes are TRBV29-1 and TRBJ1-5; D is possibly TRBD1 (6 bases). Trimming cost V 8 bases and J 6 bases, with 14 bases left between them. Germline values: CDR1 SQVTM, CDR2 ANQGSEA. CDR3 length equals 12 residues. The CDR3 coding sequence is TGCAGCTTAGGGGGAGGAGGTCAGCCCCAGCATTTT. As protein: CSLGGGGQPQHF.

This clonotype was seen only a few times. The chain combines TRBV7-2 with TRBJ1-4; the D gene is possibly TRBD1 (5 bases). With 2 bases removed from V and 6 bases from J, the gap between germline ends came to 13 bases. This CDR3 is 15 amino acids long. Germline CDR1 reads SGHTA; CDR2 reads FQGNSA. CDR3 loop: CASSLQGLRDEKLFF. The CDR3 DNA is TGTGCCAGCAGCTTACAGGGCCTTCGGGATGAAAAACTGTTTTTT.

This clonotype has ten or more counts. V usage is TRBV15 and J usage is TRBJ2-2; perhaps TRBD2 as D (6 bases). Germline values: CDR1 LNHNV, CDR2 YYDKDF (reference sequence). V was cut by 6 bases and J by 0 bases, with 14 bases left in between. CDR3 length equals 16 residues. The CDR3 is CATRDDGGANTGELFF. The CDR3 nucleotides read TGTGCCACCAGGGACGACGGAGGGGCGAACACCGGGGAGCTGTTTTTT.

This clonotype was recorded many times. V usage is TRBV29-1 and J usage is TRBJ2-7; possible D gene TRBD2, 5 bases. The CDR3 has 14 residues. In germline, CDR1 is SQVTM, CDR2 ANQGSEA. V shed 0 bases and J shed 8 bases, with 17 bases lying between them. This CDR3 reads CSVEDRGVGIQQYF. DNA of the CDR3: TGCAGCGTTGAAGATCGGGGTGTCGGCATACAGCAGTACTTC.

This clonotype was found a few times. The CDR3 region is CASIPMGGLTEAFF. The CDR3 DNA reads as TGTGCCAGCATTCCTATGGGGGGCCTCACTGAAGCTTTCTTT. The chain carries TRBV28 and TRBJ1-1, with D possibly matching TRBD1 (6 bases). The germline V gene encodes CDR1 MDHEN and CDR2 SYDVKM. V lost 7 bases and J 4 bases, leaving 16 bases between the germline ends. The CDR3 consists of 14 residues.